The clone carrying this T cell receptor (beta chain) was seen only once. The entry originates in a study of T cells in Graves' hyperthyroidism and ophthalmopathy. Amplification targeted TCR beta CDR3 regions from RNA transcripts. The TCR CDR3 first-round RT-PCR relied on the HTBI primer set. TCRdb called the multiplex PCR reads again in MiXCR, with one record for every CDR3 protein. Here the sample spans hundreds of thousands of distinct CDR3 sequences, approximately 15% being singletons. The V and J ends lost 3 bases and 1 base respectively, with 14 bases between them. There are 16 residues in the CDR3. Germline V gene lookup returns CDR1 SGHRS and CDR2 YFSETQ. Investigators excluded patients with uncontrolled infection, other autoimmune disease, pregnancy or lactation.

Specimen: blood. V and J are TRBV5-1 and TRBJ1-3; D unclear. The source of this sequence is a woman aged 30 to 39 with Graves' hyperthyroidism that later progressed to Graves' ophthalmopathy. This CDR3 is CASSSGRAISGNTIYF. In DNA, the CDR3 is TGCGCCAGCAGCTCCGGACGGGCTATTTCTGGAAACACCATATATTTT.